The 6 T cell receptor beta chains below all came from one sample that was sequenced in a study of identifying expanded T cells in peripheral blood. Measured with immunoSEQ multiplex PCR; TCRdb has only the in-frame clones, and not every one. The sample comprises tens of thousands of clones, around 90% of which are singletons, and 5.5% to 7% rests with the top ten. Sequencing input: blood. The receptors derive from a person aged 18-69 years in good health.

This chain connects TRBV6-1 to TRBJ1-2; 11 bases map to TRBD1. The CDR3 spans 17 residues. The V and J ends lost 3 bases and 0 bases, in that order; junction bases with no gene match: 6. Germline assignment: CDR1 MNHNS and CDR2 SASEGT. CDR3 protein: CASSEGTGGIANYGYTF. For the CDR3, the DNA is TGTGCCAGCAGTGAGGGGACAGGGGGAATAGCTAACTATGGCTACACCTTC.

The chain links TRBV27 to TRBJ2-1, with TRBD1 as a possible D gene (6 bases). V gave up 6 bases and J gave up 5 bases, with 14 bases separating them. Germline lookup yields CDR1 MNHEY and CDR2 SMNVEV (reference sequence). The CDR3 length is 14 residues. The CDR3 coding sequence is TGTGCCAGCAGACCGGGACACCACAACAATGAGCAGTTCTTC. It encodes CASRPGHHNNEQFF.

The CDR3 is CAWSSGRFSTNEKLFF. The CDR3 bases are TGTGCCTGGAGTAGTGGCCGCTTTTCAACTAATGAAAAACTGTTTTTT. J is TRBJ1-4 and V is TRBV30; D unclear. The CDR3 length is 16 residues. CDR1 and CDR2 from the germline V gene are GTSNPN and SVGIG (reference sequence). V lost 2 bases and J 0 bases, leaving 13 bases between the germline ends.

The chain links TRBV11-2 to TRBJ1-5; D is undetermined. The germline V gene encodes CDR1 SGHAT and CDR2 FQNNGV. This CDR3 is built from 15 residues. Trimming pared 0 bases from V and 0 bases from J, leaving 6 bases between. The CDR3 here is CASSLEGNSNQPQHF. DNA of the CDR3: TGTGCCAGCAGCTTAGAAGGGAATAGCAATCAGCCCCAGCATTTT.

This clone was seen a handful of times. The rearrangement links TRBV7-2 to TRBJ1-5, with a tentative D call TRBD1 (5 bases). The V end lost 3 bases, the J end lost 5 bases, and 8 bases lay between the germline ends. CDR1 SGHTA and CDR2 FQGNSA come from the germline V gene. The CDR3 loop spans 13 amino acids. The CDR3 is CASSLGQDQPQHF. CDR3 bases: TGTGCCAGCAGCTTGGGGCAAGATCAGCCCCAGCATTTT.

This clone was picked up a small number of times. The rearrangement links TRBV10-3 to TRBJ1-1, with 9 bases that match TRBD1. The germline gives CDR1 ENHRY, CDR2 SYGVKD. CDR3 size: 14 residues. J gave up 8 bases and V 3 bases, and 7 bases lay outside the gene matches. The DNA of the CDR3 is TGTGCCATCAGTGAAGGACAGGGGAACGCCGAAGCTTTCTTT. This translates into CAISEGQGNAEAFF.